Reported below is one TCR beta chain. Its antigen remains unidentified. Germline V gene lookup returns CDR1 LNHDA and CDR2 SQIVND (reference sequence). The V gene end was trimmed by 5 bases and the J gene end by 2 bases; junction bases not matched to a gene: 11. This CDR3 is built from 18 residues. Using immunoSEQ multiplex PCR, the repertoire was profiled, and TCRdb retains in-frame clones only, with some absent. The data contain some 50,000 clones, approximately 90% of them singletons. These data belong to a study of OX40 agonist ivuxolimab in advanced cancers. General study findings and limits: It was also the case that some nonresponders had low normalized T-cell clonal expansion.

Source: CD4+ or CD8+ T cells sorted from blood, taken in a trial of the OX40 agonist ivuxolimab. The sequence was collected from an adult with an advanced solid tumor such as melanoma, head and neck, liver or kidney cancer. The rearrangement uses TRBV19 and TRBJ2-2; 10 nucleotides match TRBD1. CDR3 region: CASSDSPGQGYNTGELFF. CDR3 coding DNA: TGTGCCAGTAGTGATTCCCCGGGACAGGGGTACAACACCGGGGAGCTGTTTTTT.